A selection of T cell receptor beta chains follows, all from one sample in a study of Graves' ophthalmopathy and Graves' hyperthyroidism. Via MiXCR, TCRdb re-called the multiplex PCR reads, giving one row per CDR3 protein. The table has roughly 610,000 distinct CDR3 sequences, approximately 22% seen once; the top ten hold 7.1%. Sequenced input: peripheral blood. These TCRs come from a young woman with stable Graves' hyperthyroidism. Some clones in this sample may be carry-over from other donors' samples. Each CDR3 is given with its conserved first and last residue. D genes are given only for firm matches. Rows give clone size only sometimes, using once, few, many, or a class for an expanded clone.

cdr3_nt | cdr3_aa | d_call | clone_size | j_call | v_call
TGTGCCACCAGCGAGATTAGAGAGTCGAACACTGAAGCTTTCTTT | CATSEIRESNTEAFF | NA | many | TRBJ1-1 | TRBV15
TGTGCCAGCGATAGTCCGGGACTAGCGGGATATCACCAAGAGACCCAGTACTTC | CASDSPGLAGYHQETQYF | TRBD2 | many | TRBJ2-5 | TRBV11-2
TGTGCCAGCAGTTACTCCGGGACGCGGGGCTTCGGAAACACCATATATTTT | CASSYSGTRGFGNTIYF | NA | NA | TRBJ1-3 | TRBV6-2/TRBV6-3
TGTGCCAGCAAAGCGTGGATAGGACCCTACGATCAGTACTTC | CASKAWIGPYDQYF | NA | NA | TRBJ2-7 | TRBV6-1
TGTGCCAGCAGCCCTACTGAATTTGGGGCTTTCTTT | CASSPTEFGAFF | NA | many | TRBJ1-1 | TRBV11-2
TGTGCCAGCAGTTTACACGGGAGCGTTGGCTACACCTTC | CASSLHGSVGYTF | NA | NA | TRBJ1-2 | TRBV28
TGTGCCAGCAGCGACAGCTCCTACGGGCAGTACTTC | CASSDSSYGQYF | NA | NA | TRBJ2-7 | TRBV7-9
TGTGCCAGTAGAGATGAAACAGGGCCCGCCTACGAGCAGTACTTC | CASRDETGPAYEQYF | NA | once | TRBJ2-7 | TRBV19
TGCGCCAGCAGCATAAGACCGGGACAGAAAGAGACCCAGTACTTC | CASSIRPGQKETQYF | TRBD1 | NA | TRBJ2-5 | TRBV5-1
TGTGCCAGTAGTATTCGCTTAACAGGGGGCGGATATGGCTACACCTTC | CASSIRLTGGGYGYTF | TRBD1 | NA | TRBJ1-2 | TRBV19
TGTGCCAGCAGTGTTCTGGAGCAGGGCGAGCAGTACTTC | CASSVLEQGEQYF | NA | NA | TRBJ2-7 | TRBV2
TGTGCCAGCAGGAGAGGACAGGGGGCGAGTGAGACCCAGTACTTC | CASRRGQGASETQYF | TRBD1 | many | TRBJ2-5 | TRBV2
TGCGCCAGCAGCCTTGCTGTACCTTCTTACTCCTACGAGCAGTACTTC | CASSLAVPSYSYEQYF | NA | many | TRBJ2-7 | TRBV5-1
TGTGCCAGCAGTTTTAGACAGGGGGCGGGAGTCCCTGAAGCTTTCTTT | CASSFRQGAGVPEAFF | TRBD1 | NA | TRBJ1-1 | TRBV6-4
TGTGCCAGCAGCCCCGAACTAGCTAACTATGGCTACACCTTC | CASSPELANYGYTF | NA | few | TRBJ1-2 | TRBV12-3/TRBV12-4
TGTGCCAGCAGCCAAGTCGACCTTCAGTACTTC | CASSQVDLQYF | NA | many | TRBJ2-7 | TRBV14
TGCGCCAGCAGCCTAAGCGAGGGCGCTGAAGCTTTCTTT | CASSLSEGAEAFF | NA | few | TRBJ1-1 | TRBV4-1
TGTGCCAGCAACTCAAGGGGACCGAACACTGAAGCTTTCTTT | CASNSRGPNTEAFF | NA | NA | TRBJ1-1 | TRBV6-1
TGTGCCTGGAGTGTCCAGAACACCGGGGAGCTGTTTTTT | CAWSVQNTGELFF | NA | many | TRBJ2-2 | TRBV30
TGTGCCAGCTCACCGTTACCCCGGGGGGAGACCCAGTACTTC | CASSPLPRGETQYF | NA | few | TRBJ2-5 | TRBV18
TGCGCCAGCAGCTTGGGTAAAACAGTGAACTATGGCTACACCTTC | CASSLGKTVNYGYTF | NA | once | TRBJ1-2 | TRBV5-1
TGCGCCAGCAGTGAGTCACCCCGTAATTCACCCCTCCACTTT | CASSESPRNSPLHF | NA | many | TRBJ1-6 | TRBV10-2
TGTGCCTCCGGACAGGGGTTTGAAGCTTTCTTT | CASGQGFEAFF | TRBD1 | NA | TRBJ1-1 | TRBV30
TGTGCCAGTACGGAACAGGGATGGGGCACTGAAGCTTTCTTT | CASTEQGWGTEAFF | NA | NA | TRBJ1-1 | TRBV19
TGTGCCAGCAATTACTCAGGAAACTATGGCTACACCTTC | CASNYSGNYGYTF | NA | many | TRBJ1-2 | TRBV6-2/TRBV6-3
TGTGCCAGCAGGGGTCAAGGGGCCGGGGAGCTGTTTTTT | CASRGQGAGELFF | NA | many | TRBJ2-2 | TRBV2
TGTGCCAGCAGTTTTGTCTTAGCTGAGACCCAGTACTTC | CASSFVLAETQYF | NA | many | TRBJ2-5 | TRBV28
TGTGCCAGCAGTGTGGACAGGGGTTCGTACGAGCAGTACTTC | CASSVDRGSYEQYF | TRBD1 | many | TRBJ2-7 | TRBV7-3
TGTGCCAGTAGTATAGTACCAGGGGAATACGGCACTGAAGCTTTCTTT | CASSIVPGEYGTEAFF | NA | many | TRBJ1-1 | TRBV19
TGTGCCACCAGCTCCAACGGGGGCCAGCCCCAGCATTTT | CATSSNGGQPQHF | NA | NA | TRBJ1-5 | TRBV15
TGTGCCAGCAGCAGACCGCCCGATCAGCCCCAGCATTTT | CASSRPPDQPQHF | NA | many | TRBJ1-5 | TRBV7-9